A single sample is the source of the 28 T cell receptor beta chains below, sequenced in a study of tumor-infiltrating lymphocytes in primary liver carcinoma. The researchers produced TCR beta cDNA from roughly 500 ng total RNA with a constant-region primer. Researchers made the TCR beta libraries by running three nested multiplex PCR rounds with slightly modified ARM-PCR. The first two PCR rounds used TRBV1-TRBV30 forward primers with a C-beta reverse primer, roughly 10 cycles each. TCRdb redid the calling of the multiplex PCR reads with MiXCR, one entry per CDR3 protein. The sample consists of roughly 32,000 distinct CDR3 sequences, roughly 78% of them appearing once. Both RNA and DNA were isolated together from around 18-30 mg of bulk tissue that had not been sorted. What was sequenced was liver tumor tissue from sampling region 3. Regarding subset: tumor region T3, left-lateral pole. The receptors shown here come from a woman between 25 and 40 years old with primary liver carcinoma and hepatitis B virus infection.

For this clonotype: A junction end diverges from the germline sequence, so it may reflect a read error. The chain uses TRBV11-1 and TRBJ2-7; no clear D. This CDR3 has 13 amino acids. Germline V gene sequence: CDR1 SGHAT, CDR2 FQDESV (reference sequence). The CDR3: CASNLPENYEHYF. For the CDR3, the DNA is TGTGCCAGCAACTTACCGGAAAACTACGAGCATTACTTC. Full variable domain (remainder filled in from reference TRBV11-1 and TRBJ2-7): EAEVAQSPRYKITEKSQAVAFWCDPISGHATLYWYRQILGQGPELLVQFQDESVVDDSQLPKDRFSAERLKGVDSTLKIQPAELGDSAMYLCASNLPENYEHYFGPGTRLTVT.

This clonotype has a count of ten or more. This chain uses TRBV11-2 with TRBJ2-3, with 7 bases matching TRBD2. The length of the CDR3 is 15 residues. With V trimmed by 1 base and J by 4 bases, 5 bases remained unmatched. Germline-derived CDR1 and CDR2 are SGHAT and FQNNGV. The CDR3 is CASSLGSGIADTQYF. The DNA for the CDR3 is TGTGCCAGCAGCTTAGGCAGCGGGATAGCAGATACGCAGTATTTT.

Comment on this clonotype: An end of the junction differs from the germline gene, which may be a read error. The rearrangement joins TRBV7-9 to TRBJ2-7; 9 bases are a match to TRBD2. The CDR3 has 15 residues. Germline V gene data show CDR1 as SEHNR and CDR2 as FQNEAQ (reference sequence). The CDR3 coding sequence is TGTGCCAACAGCTGGGGACTAGCCGCACCTTATGTGCAGTACTTC. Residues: CANSWGLAAPYVQYF.

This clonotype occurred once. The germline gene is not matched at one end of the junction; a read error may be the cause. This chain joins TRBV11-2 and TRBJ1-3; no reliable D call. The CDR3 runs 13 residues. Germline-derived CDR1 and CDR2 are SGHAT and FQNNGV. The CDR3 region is CTSSLPAGNTIYF. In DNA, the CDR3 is TGTACCAGCAGCTTACCAGCTGGAAACACTATATATTTT.

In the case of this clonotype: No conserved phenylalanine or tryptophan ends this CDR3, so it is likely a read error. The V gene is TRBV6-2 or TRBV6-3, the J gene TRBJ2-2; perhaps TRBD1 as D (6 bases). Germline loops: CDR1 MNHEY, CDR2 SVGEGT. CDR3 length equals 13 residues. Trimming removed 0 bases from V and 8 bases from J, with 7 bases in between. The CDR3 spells CASSYSGTGELFY. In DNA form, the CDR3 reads TGTGCCAGCAGTTACTCGGGGACAGGGGAGCTGTTTTAT.

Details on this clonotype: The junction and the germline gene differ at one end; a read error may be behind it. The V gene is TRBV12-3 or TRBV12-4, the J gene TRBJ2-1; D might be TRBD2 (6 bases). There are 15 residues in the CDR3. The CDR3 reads CASRIGRGSYNGQFF. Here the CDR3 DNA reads TGTGCCAGCCGTATCGGGCGGGGCTCCTACAATGGGCAGTTCTTC.

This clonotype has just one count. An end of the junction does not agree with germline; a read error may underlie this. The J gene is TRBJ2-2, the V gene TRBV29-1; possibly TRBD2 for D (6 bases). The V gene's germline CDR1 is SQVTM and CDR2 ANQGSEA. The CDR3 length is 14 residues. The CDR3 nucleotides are TGCGGCGTTCCAACGGTACTAGCACCCGGGGAGGTGTTTTTT. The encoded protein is CGVPTVLAPGEVFF.

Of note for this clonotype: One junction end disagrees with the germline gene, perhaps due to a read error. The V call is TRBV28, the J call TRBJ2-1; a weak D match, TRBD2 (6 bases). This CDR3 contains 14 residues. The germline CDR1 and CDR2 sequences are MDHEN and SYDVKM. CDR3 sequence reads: CAISPARGLNEQFF. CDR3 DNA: TGTGCCATCAGTCCCGCCCGGGGGTTAAATGAGCAGTTCTTC.

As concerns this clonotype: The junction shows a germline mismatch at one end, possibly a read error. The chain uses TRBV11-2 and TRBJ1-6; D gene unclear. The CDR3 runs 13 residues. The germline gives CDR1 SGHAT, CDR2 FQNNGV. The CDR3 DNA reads TGTGCCAGCAACTTAGATCCGAGCCCACCCCTCCACTTT. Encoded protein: CASNLDPSPPLHF.

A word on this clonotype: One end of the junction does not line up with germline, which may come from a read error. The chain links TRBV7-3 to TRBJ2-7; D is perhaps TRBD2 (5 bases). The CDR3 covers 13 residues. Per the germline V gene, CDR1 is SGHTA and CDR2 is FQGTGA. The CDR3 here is CVSSLNRTHEQYF. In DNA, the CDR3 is TGTGTCAGCAGCTTAAATCGGACTCACGAGCAGTACTTC.

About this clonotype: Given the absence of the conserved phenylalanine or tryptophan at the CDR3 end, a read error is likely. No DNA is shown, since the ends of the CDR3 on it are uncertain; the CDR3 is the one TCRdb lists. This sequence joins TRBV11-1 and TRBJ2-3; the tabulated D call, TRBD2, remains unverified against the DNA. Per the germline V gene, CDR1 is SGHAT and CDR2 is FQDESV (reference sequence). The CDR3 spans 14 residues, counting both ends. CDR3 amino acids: CAISLRQRAGESHL.

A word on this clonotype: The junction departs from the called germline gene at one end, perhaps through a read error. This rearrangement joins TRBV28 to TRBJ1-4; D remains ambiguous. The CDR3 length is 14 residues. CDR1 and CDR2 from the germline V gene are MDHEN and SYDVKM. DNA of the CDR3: TGTGCTAGCAGTTATCCGGGCGGGTATGAAAAACTGTTGTTT. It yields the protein CASSYPGGYEKLLF.

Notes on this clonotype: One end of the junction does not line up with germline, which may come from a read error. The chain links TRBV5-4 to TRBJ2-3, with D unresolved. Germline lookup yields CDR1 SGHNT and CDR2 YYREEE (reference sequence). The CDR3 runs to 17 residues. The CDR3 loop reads CASSVDGRPPPTDRQYF. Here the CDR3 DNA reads TGCGCCAGCAGCGTAGACGGACGCCCTCCACCCACAGATAGGCAGTATTTT.

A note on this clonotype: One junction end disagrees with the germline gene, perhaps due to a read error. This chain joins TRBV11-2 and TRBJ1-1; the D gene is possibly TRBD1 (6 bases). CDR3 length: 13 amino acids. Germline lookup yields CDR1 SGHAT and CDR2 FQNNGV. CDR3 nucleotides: TGTGTCAGCACCCCCGGTGGGGGCACTGAAGCTTTCTTC. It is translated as CVSTPGGGTEAFF.

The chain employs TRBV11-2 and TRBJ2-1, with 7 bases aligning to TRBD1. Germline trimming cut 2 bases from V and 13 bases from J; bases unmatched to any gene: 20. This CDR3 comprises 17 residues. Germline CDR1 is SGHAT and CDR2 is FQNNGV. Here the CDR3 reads CASSLTHGHGYRGEQFF. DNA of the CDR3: TGTGCCAGCAGCTTAACCCACGGGCACGGGTACAGGGGTGAACAGTTCTTC.

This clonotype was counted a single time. CDR3 bases: TGTGCCAGTAGCTTAGGGCGAGAGGGGAACTTTCAGTACTTC. Translated, it gives CASSLGREGNFQYF. The rearrangement joins TRBV12-3 or TRBV12-4 to TRBJ2-4; tentatively, D is TRBD1 or TRBD2 (5 bases each). The CDR3 totals 14 residues. V lost 9 bases and J 11 bases, leaving 23 bases between the germline ends.

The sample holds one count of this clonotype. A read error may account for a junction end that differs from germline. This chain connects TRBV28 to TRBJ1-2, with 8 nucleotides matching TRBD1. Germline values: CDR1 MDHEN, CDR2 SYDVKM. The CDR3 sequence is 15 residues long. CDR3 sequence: CVSIQGQGANYGYIF. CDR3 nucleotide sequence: TGTGTCAGCATCCAAGGGCAGGGGGCTAACTATGGCTACATCTTC.

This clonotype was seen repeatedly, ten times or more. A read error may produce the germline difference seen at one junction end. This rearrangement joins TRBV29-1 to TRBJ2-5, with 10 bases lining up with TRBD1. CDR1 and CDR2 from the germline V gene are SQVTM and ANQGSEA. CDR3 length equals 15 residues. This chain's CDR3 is CSVEGGTGDQETQYF. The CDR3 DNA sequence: TGCAGCGTGGAAGGGGGGACAGGGGACCAAGAGACCCAGTACTTC.

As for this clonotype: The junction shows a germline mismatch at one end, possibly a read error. This chain's CDR3 is CASSLDTGDREYF. CDR3 DNA sequence: TGCGCCAGCAGCTTAGATACCGGGGACCGCGAATACTTC. The V call is TRBV11-2, the J call TRBJ2-5; D is possibly TRBD1 or TRBD2 (5 bases each). From germline, CDR1 is SGHAT and CDR2 FQNNGV. The CDR3 totals 13 residues.

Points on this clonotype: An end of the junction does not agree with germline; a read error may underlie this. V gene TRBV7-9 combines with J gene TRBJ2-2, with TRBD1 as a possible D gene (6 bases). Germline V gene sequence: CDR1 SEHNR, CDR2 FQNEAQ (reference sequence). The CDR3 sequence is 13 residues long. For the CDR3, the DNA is TGTTCCAGCAGTAGGGGGAGCACCGTGGAGCTGTTTTTT. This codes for CSSSRGSTVELFF.

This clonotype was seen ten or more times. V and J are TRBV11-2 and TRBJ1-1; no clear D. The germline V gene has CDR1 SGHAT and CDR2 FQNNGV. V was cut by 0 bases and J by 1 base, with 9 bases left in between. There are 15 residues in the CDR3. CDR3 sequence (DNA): TGTGCCAGCAGCTTAGAACCTGGACCGAACACTGAAGCTTTCTTT. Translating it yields CASSLEPGPNTEAFF.

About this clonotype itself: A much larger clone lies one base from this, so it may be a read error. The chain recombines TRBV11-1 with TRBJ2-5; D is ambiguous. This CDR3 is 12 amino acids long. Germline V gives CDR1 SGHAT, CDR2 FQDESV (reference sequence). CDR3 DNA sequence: TGTGCCAGGAGCTACGGTGGGGAGACCCAGTACTTC. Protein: CARSYGGETQYF.

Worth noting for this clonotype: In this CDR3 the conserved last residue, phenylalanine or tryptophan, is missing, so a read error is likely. For the CDR3, the DNA is TGTGCCAGCGGCGCTCGGGACAGGGGGCGCAAGGGGTGGAGTAACACTGAAGCTTTCATT. Its translation is CASGARDRGRKGWSNTEAFI. The chain couples TRBV11-2 to TRBJ1-1; 12 bases match TRBD1. The CDR3 is 20 residues long. CDR1 SGHAT and CDR2 FQNNGV come from the germline V gene. Unmatched junction bases numbered 21, after V lost 8 bases and J lost 2 bases.

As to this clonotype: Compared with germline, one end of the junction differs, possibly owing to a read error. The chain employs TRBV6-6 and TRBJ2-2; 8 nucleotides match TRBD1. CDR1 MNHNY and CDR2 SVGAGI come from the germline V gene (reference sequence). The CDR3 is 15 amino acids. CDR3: CASSLRTGFTGGLFF. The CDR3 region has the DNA TGTGCCAGCAGTTTGCGGACAGGGTTCACCGGGGGGCTGTTTTTT.

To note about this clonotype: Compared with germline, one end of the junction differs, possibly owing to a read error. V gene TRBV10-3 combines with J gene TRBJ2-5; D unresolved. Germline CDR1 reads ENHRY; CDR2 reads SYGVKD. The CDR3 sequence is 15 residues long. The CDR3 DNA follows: TGTGCCATCAGTGAGTCGGCTACCGGACGAGAGACCCGGTACTTC. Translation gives CAISESATGRETRYF.

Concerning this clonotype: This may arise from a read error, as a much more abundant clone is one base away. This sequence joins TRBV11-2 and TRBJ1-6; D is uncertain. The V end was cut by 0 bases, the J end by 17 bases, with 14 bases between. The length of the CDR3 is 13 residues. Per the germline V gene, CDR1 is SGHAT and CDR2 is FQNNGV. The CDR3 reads CASSLEPGSSFHF. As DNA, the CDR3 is TGTGCCAGCAGCTTAGAGCCGGGTTCATCCTTCCACTTT.

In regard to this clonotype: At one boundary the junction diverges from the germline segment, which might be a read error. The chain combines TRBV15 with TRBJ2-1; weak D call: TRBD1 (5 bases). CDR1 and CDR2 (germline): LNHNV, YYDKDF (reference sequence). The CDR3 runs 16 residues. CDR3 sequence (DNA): TGTGCCACCAGCAGAGATTACAGGAGCTCCAACAATGAGCAGCTCTTC. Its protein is CATSRDYRSSNNEQLF.

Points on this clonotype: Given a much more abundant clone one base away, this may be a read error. CDR3 in DNA: TGTGCCAGCCGTGATAAGTGGTCCGGCACCGGGGAGCTGTTTTTT. Protein product: CASRDKWSGTGELFF. The chain carries TRBV2 and TRBJ2-2; D remains unclear. There are 15 residues in the CDR3. From germline, CDR1 is SNHLY and CDR2 FYNNEI.